This TCR beta chain was captured in a study of blood T cell repertoires in COVID-19. Overall study context: Samples of COVID-19 (acute and convalescent) were obtained from the United States, Italy and Spain. The cDNA or gDNA used as material had been derived from T cells, B-cell-depleted T cells, or PBMCs.

V gave up 4 bases and J gave up 4 bases; unmatched junction bases: 7. The germline V gene encodes CDR1 MNHNS and CDR2 SASEGT. This CDR3 comprises 18 residues. The protocol was immunoSEQ multiplex PCR, while the TCRdb copy is restricted to in-frame clones and leaves out a portion. The sample carries some 100,000 clones, 88% recorded once. The rearrangement uses TRBV6-1 and TRBJ2-2; 15 positions agree with TRBD2. Material: peripheral blood. The sequence came from a woman in her sixties or seventies with acute or convalescent COVID-19. The CDR3 DNA reads as TGTGCCAGCAGTGCCGGACTAGCGGGAGGGCCTGTCACCGGGGAGCTGTTTTTT. Encoded protein: CASSAGLAGGPVTGELFF.